The entry below gives a single T cell receptor (beta chain) sequence along with its context. No antigen is known for it. One entry per CDR3 protein, called by TCRdb with MiXCR from the 5' RACE reads. The sample includes about 520,000 distinct CDR3 sequences, under 25% of them seen just once. The data were obtained in a study of identical twins. The CDR3 consists of 15 residues. CDR1 and CDR2 from the germline V gene are DFQATT and SNEGSKA (reference sequence). With 6 bases removed from V and 3 bases from J, the gap between germline ends came to 21 bases. Notes on the study in general: Models underestimated TCR alpha sharing (out-of-frame) in monozygotic twins.

These data also featured in a second study, about T cells expressing NK-cell markers.

The source of this sequence is a woman between 18 and 30 years old in good health. The V gene is TRBV20-1, the J gene TRBJ2-7; the D gene is possibly TRBD2 (6 bases). The sequenced sample consisted of CD4+ T cells sorted from blood. Here the CDR3 DNA reads TGCAGTGCCATCCCCCGGGTAGCGGAGAGCTACGAGCAGTACTTC. Encoded protein: CSAIPRVAESYEQYF.